This T cell receptor (beta chain) originates from a study of shared clonotypes between healthy human individuals. Whole-study context: Each donor's CD4 naive and CD4 memory cells filled three plates apiece, CD8 naive two, and CD8 memory one.

This clone was seen a few times. The identical CDR3 is also encoded by other nucleotide sequences in the sample. Authors' analysis steps: Quality scores were absent from the junction-only immunoSEQ sequences, so filtering differed. Some clones are missing from TCRdb's copy, which holds only in-frame ones; the method was immunoSEQ multiplex PCR. The DNA gave D and trimming, while V, J and clone size come from that table. The table shows about 2.1 million clones, with around 93% occurring only once. Naive CD8 cells comprised CD45RO-negative, CCR7-positively selected cells, excluding terminally differentiated effector memory CD45RA+ cells. Sequenced material: naive CD8+ T cells from PBMCs. The TCR comes from a man aged 18 to 29 in good health. Some clones in this sample may be carry-over from other donors' samples.

In nucleotides, the CDR3 is TGTGCCAGTAGCGGAGGCACTGAAGCTTTCTTT. Its translation: CASSGGTEAFF. This chain joins TRBV19 and TRBJ1-1; no clear D. This CDR3 contains 11 residues. Germline V gives CDR1 LNHDA, CDR2 SQIVND (reference sequence). V lost 6 bases to trimming and J lost 4 bases, with 6 bases between them.